This T cell receptor beta chain was sequenced during a study of blood T cell repertoires in COVID-19. This clone was found once. How the authors handled the data: Estimation of nucleated cell counts was performed using reference gene primer amplification. Method: immunoSEQ multiplex PCR; TCRdb's copy keeps in-frame clones and lacks some. V and J calls and clone size are copied from that table; D and trimming were computed from the DNA. The sample contains approximately 71,000 clones, just over 85% of which appear only once. This clonotype originated in a man aged 45-65 years with acute or convalescent COVID-19. The sample consisted of peripheral blood.

CDR3 DNA sequence: TGCGCCAGCAGCGAACTAGCGCGGACCGGGGAGCTGTTTTTT. Translated, it gives CASSELARTGELFF. The chain carries TRBV5-1 and TRBJ2-2, with TRBD2 matching 7 bases. Trimming removed 4 bases from V and 5 bases from J; junction bases left unmatched: 5. The CDR3 has 14 amino acids. The germline gives CDR1 SGHRS, CDR2 YFSETQ.